This T cell receptor (beta chain) was captured by sequencing in a study of T cells in narcolepsy. Study summary: Donors had narcolepsy type 1 or type 2, or were healthy controls.

As to this clone: Its antigen remains unknown.

Study results and limitations: Some memory CD4+ repertoires had no autoreactive clone sequences. Reportedly, autoreactive clonotypes were serially detected in patients' blood but not controls'.

Libraries were prepared by immunoSEQ multiplex PCR; TCRdb keeps only in-frame clonotypes and omits some of them. Among approximately 25,000 clones listed, about 80% were seen once. J was trimmed by 4 bases and V by 6 bases; bases with no gene match: 6. CDR3 length equals 15 residues. Germline loops: CDR1 KGHSH, CDR2 LQKENI. The sequenced sample consisted of CD45RA- memory CD4+ T cells from PBMCs. The chain carries TRBV18 and TRBJ2-1; 10 positions match TRBD2. The receptor was isolated from a human donor with narcolepsy. DNA of the CDR3: TGTGCCAGCTCGATAGGGACTAGCGCGTACAATGAGCAGTTCTTC. As protein: CASSIGTSAYNEQFF.